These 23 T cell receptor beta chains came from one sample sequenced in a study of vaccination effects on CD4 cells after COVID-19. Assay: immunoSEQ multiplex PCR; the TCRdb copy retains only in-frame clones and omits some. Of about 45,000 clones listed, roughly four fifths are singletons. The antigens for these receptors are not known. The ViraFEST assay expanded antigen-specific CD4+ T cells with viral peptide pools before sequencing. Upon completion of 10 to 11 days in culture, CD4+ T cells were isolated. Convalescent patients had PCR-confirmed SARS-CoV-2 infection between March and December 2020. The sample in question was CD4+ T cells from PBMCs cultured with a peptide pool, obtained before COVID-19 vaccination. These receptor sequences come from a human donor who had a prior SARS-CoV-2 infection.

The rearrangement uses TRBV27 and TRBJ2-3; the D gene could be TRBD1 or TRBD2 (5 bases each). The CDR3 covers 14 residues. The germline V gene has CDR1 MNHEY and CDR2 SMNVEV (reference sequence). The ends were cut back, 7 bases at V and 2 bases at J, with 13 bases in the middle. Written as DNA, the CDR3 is TGTGCCAGCAAAATCAAGGGACCCACAGATACGCAGTATTTT. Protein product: CASKIKGPTDTQYF.

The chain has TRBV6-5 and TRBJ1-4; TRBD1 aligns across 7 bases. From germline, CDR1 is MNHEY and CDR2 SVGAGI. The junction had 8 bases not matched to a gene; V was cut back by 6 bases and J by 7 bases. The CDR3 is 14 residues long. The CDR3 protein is CASRLTGAGEKLFF. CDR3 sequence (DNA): TGTGCCAGCAGGTTAACAGGGGCTGGTGAAAAACTGTTTTTT.

CDR3 coding DNA: TGTGCCAGTAGTTTTAACGACTATGGCTACACCTTC. Translating gives CASSFNDYGYTF. This rearrangement joins TRBV19 to TRBJ1-2; D is unclear. The germline V gene has CDR1 LNHDA and CDR2 SQIVND (reference sequence). The CDR3 loop spans 12 amino acids. V gave up 5 bases and J gave up 3 bases, with 7 bases separating them.

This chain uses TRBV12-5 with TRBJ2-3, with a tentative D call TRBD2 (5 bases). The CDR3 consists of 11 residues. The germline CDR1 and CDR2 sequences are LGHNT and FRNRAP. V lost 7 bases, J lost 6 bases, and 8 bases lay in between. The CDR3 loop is CASAGMDTQYF. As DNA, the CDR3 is TGTGCTAGTGCGGGGATGGATACGCAGTATTTT.

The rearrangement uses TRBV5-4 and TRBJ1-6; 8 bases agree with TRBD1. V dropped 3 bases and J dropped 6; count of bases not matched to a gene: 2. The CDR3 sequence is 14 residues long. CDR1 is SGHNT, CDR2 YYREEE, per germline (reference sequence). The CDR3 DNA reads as TGTGCCAGCAGCTGGACAGGGCTTAATTCACCCCTCCACTTT. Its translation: CASSWTGLNSPLHF.

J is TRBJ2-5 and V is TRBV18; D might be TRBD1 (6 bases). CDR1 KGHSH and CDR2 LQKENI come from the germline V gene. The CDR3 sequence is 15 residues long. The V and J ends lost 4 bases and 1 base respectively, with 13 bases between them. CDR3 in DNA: TGTGCCAGCTCACTTGACTTGACAGGCCAAGAGACCCAGTACTTC. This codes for CASSLDLTGQETQYF.

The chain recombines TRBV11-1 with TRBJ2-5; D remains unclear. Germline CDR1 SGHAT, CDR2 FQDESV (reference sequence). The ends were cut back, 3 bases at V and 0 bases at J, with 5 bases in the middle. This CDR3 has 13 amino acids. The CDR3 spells CASSFANQETQYF. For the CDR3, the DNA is TGTGCCAGCAGCTTTGCCAACCAAGAGACCCAGTACTTC.

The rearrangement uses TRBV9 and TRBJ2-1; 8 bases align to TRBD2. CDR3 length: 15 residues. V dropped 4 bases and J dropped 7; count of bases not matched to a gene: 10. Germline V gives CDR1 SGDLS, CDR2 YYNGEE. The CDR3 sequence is CASSPRGGPSNEQFF. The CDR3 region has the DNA TGTGCCAGCAGCCCTCGGGGGGGCCCTAGTAATGAGCAGTTCTTC.

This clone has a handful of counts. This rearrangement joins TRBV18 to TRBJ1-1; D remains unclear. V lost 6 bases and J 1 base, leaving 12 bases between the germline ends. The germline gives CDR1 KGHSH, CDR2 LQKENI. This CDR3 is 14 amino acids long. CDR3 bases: TGTGCCAGCTCCCCCCAGGTGGGGAACACTGAAGCTTTCTTT. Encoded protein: CASSPQVGNTEAFF.

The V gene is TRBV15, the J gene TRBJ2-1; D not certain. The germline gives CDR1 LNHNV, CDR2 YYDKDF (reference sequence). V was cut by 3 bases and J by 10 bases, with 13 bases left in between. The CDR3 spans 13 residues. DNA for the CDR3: TGTGCCACCAGCAGCCCCTTTCCGCAGGAGCAGTTCTTC. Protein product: CATSSPFPQEQFF.

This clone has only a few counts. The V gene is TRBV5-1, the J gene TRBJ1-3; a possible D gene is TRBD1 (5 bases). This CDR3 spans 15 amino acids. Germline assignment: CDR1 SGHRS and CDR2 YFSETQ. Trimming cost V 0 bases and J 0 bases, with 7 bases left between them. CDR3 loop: CASSLDTGSGNTIYF. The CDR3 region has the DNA TGCGCCAGCAGCTTGGACACAGGCTCTGGAAACACCATATATTTT.

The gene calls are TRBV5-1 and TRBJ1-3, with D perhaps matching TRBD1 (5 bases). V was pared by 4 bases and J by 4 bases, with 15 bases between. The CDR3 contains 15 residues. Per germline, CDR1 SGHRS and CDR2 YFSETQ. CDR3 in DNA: TGCGCCAGCAGCCGGGGAGGGACGGAGGGAAACACCATATATTTT. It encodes CASSRGGTEGNTIYF. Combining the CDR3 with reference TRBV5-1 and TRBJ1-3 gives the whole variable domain KAGVTQTPRYLIKTRGQQVTLSCSPISGHRSVSWYQQTPGQGLQFLFEYFSETQRNKGNFPGRFSGRQFSNSRSEMNVSTLELGDSALYLCASSRGGTEGNTIYFGEGSWLTVV.

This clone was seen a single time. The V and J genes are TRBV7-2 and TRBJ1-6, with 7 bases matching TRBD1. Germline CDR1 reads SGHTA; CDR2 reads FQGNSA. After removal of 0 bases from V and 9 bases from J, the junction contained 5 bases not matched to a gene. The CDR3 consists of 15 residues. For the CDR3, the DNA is TGTGCCAGCAGCTTAGCGGCAGGGGGGAGTTCACCCCTCCACTTT. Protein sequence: CASSLAAGGSSPLHF.

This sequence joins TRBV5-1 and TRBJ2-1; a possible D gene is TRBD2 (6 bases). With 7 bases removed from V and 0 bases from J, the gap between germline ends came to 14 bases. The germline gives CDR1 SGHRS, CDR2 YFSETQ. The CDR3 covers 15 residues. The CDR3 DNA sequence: TGCGCCAGCCGCCTCGGGAGTAGCTCCTACAATGAGCAGTTCTTC. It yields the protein CASRLGSSSYNEQFF. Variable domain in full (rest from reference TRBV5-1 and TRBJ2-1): KAGVTQTPRYLIKTRGQQVTLSCSPISGHRSVSWYQQTPGQGLQFLFEYFSETQRNKGNFPGRFSGRQFSNSRSEMNVSTLELGDSALYLCASRLGSSSYNEQFFGPGTRLTVL.

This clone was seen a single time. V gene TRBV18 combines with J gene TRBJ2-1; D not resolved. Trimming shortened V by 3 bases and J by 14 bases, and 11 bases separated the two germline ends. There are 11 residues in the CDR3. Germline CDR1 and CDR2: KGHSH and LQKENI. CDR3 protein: CASSPSNSEFF. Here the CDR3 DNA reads TGTGCCAGCTCACCTTCGAACTCGGAGTTCTTC. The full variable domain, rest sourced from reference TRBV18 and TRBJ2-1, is NAGVMQNPRHLVRRRGQEARLRCSPMKGHSHVYWYRQLPEEGLKFMVYLQKENIIDESGMPKERFSAEFPKEGPSILRIQQVVRGDSAAYFCASSPSNSEFFGPGTRLTVL.

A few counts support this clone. The CDR3 coding sequence is TGTGCCAGCAGCTTGACCCACACAGATACGCAGTATTTT. It specifies CASSLTHTDTQYF. The chain carries TRBV5-6 and TRBJ2-3; no clear D. This CDR3 is built from 13 residues. Germline V lookup: CDR1 SGHDT, CDR2 YYEEEE. Trimming took 1 base from V and 2 from J, leaving 5 bases between them.

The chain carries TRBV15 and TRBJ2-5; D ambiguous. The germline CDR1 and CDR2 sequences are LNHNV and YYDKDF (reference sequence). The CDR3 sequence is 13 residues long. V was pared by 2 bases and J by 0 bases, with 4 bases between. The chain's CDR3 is CATSRQYQETQYF. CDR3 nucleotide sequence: TGTGCCACCAGCAGACAGTACCAAGAGACCCAGTACTTC.

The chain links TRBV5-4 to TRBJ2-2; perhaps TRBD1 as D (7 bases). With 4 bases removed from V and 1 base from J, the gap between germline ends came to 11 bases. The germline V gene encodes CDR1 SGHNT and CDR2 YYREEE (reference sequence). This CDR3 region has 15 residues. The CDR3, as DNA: TGTGCCAGCAGCCAGGGGGGACAGAACACCGGGGAGCTGTTTTTT. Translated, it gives CASSQGGQNTGELFF.

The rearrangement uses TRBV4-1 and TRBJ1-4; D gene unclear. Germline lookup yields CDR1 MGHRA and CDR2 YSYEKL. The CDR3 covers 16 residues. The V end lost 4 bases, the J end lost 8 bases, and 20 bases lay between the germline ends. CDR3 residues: CASSPTPTRAREKLFF. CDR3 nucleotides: TGCGCCAGCAGCCCTACTCCTACTAGGGCGCGGGAAAAACTGTTTTTT.

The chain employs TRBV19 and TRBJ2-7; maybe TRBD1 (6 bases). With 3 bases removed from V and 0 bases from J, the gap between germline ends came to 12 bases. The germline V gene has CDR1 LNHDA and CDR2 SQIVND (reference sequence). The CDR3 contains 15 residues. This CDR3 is CASSISQGSSYEQYF. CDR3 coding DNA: TGTGCCAGTAGTATTAGCCAGGGGAGCTCCTACGAGCAGTACTTC.

The CDR3 loop is CASSQLRESLEQYF. CDR3 bases: TGTGCCAGCAGCCAACTGCGGGAGTCGCTTGAGCAGTACTTC. V gene TRBV11-2 combines with J gene TRBJ2-7; 7 bases are a match to TRBD2. The CDR3 spans 14 residues. Germline loops: CDR1 SGHAT, CDR2 FQNNGV. Trimming took 5 bases from V and 7 from J; bases not matched to a gene: 11.

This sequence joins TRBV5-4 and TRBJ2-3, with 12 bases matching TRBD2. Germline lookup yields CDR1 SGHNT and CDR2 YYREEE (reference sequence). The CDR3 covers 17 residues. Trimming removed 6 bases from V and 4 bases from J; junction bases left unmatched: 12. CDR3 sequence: CASTLGPSGGVADTQYF. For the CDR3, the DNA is TGTGCCAGCACCCTTGGACCTAGCGGGGGGGTGGCAGATACGCAGTATTTT.

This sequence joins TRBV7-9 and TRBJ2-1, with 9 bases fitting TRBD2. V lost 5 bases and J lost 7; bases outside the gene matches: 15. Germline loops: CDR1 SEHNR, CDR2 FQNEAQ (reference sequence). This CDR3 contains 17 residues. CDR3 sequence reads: CASSPQGSSGSQNEQFF. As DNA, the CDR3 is TGTGCCAGCAGCCCCCAGGGGAGTAGCGGGAGTCAGAATGAGCAGTTCTTC.